This T cell receptor beta chain was documented in a study of blood T cell repertoires in COVID-19. Study information: COVID-19 samples collected from the United States, Italy and Spain covered acute and convalescent phases.

In the original processing: For nucleated cells, counts were estimated from reference gene primer amplification. The assay was immunoSEQ multiplex PCR, and TCRdb's table has in-frame clones only and misses some. V, J and clone size reflect that table, while D and trimming were determined from the DNA. The table lists roughly 100,000 clones, more than 90% of them singletons. This CDR3 spans 14 amino acids. Deletions cut 4 bases from V and 7 bases from J, with 16 bases between. Germline CDR1 LNHDA, CDR2 SQIVND (reference sequence). The rearrangement joins TRBV19 to TRBJ1-1; a possible D gene is TRBD1 (6 bases). The origin of this receptor is a woman between 50 and 59 years old with COVID-19, enrolled during active disease. Input material: peripheral blood. Here the CDR3 DNA reads TGTGCCAGTAGTAGACCTGCCAGGGGAAATGAAGCTTTCTTT. Protein sequence: CASSRPARGNEAFF.